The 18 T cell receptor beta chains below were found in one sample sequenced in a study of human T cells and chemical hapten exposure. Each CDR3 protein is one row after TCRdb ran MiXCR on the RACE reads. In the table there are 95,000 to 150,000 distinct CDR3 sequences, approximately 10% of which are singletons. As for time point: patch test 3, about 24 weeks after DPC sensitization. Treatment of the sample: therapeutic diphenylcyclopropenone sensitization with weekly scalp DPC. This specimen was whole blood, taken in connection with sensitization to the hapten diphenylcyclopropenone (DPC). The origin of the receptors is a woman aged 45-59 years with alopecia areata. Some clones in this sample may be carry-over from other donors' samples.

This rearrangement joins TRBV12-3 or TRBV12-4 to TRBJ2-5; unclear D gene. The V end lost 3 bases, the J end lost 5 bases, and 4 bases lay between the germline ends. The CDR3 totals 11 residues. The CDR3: CASSLTETQYF. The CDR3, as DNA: TGTGCCAGCAGTTTGACTGAGACCCAGTACTTC.

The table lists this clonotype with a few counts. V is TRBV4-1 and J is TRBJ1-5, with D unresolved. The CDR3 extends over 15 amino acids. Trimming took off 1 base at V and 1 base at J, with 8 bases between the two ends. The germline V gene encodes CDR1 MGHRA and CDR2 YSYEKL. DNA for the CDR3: TGCGCCAGCAGCCAAGGTGTGTTGAGCAATCAGCCCCAGCATTTT. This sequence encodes CASSQGVLSNQPQHF.

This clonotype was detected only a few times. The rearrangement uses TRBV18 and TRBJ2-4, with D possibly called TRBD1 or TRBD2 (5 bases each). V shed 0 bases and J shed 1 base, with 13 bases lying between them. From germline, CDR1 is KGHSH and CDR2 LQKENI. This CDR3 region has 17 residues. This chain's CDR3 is CASSPPTGRGAKNIQYF. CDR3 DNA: TGTGCCAGCTCACCACCAACGGGACGAGGGGCCAAAAACATTCAGTACTTC.

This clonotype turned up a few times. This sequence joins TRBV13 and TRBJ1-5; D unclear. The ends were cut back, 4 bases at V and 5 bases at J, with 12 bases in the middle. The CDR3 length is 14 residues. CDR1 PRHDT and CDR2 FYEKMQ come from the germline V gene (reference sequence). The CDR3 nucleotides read TGTGCCAGCAGCTCCCCGGGATCGGATCAGCCCCAGCATTTT. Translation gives CASSSPGSDQPQHF.

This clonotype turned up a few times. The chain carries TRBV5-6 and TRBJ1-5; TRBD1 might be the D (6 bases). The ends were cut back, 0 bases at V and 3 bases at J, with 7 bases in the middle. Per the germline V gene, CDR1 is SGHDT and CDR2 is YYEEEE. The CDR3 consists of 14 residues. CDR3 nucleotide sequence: TGTGCCAGCAGCTTGGGACAGGCCAATCAGCCCCAGCATTTT. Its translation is CASSLGQANQPQHF.

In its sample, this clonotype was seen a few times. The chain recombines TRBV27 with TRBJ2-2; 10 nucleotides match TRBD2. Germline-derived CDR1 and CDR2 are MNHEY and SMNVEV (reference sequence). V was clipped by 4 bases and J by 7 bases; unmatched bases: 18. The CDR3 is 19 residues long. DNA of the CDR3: TGTGCCAGCAGTTCGAATCCCAGCGGGGGGGTAAGCCCAAGCGGGGAGCTGTTTTTT. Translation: CASSSNPSGGVSPSGELFF.

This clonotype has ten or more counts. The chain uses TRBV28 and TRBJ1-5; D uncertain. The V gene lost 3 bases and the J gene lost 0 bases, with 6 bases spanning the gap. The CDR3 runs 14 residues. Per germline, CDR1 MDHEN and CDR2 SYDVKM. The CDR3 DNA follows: TGTGCCAGCAGTTTGACCGGTAGCAATCAGCCCCAGCATTTT. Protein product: CASSLTGSNQPQHF. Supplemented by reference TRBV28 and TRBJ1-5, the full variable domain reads DVKVTQSSRYLVKRTGEKVFLECVQDMDHENMFWYRQDPGLGLRLIYFSYDVKMKEKGDIPEGYSVSREKKERFSLILESASTNQTSMYLCASSLTGSNQPQHFGDGTRLSIL.

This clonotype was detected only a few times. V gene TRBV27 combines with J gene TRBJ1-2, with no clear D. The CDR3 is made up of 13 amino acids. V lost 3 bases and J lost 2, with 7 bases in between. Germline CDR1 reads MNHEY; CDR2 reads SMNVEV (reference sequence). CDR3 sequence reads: CASSFTPNYGYTF. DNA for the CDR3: TGTGCCAGCAGTTTCACACCCAACTATGGCTACACCTTC.

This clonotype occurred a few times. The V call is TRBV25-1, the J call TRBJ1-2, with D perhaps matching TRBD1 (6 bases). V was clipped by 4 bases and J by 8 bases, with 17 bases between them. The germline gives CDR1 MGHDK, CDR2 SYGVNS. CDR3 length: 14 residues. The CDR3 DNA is TGTGCCAGCAGTGTCACCGGGGGCCTGGGGGGCTACACCTTC. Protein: CASSVTGGLGGYTF.

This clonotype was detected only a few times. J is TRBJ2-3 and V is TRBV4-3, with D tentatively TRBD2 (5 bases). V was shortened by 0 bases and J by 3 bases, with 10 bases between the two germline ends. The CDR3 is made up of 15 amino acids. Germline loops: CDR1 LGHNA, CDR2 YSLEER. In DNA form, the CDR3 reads TGCGCCAGCAGCCAAGAAGAGGGTCCTACAGATACGCAGTATTTT. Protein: CASSQEEGPTDTQYF.

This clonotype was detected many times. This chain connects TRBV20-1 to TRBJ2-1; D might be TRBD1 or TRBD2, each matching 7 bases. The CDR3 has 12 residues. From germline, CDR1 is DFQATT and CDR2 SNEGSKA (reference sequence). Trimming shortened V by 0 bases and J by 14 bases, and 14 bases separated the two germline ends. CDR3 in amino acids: CSARDPRGGEFF. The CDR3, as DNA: TGCAGTGCTAGAGATCCCAGGGGGGGGGAGTTCTTC.

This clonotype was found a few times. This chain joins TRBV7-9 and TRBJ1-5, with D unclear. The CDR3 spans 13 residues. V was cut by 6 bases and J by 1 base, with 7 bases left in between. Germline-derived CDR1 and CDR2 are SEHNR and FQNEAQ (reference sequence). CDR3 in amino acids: CASSTGSNQPQHF. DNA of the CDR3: TGTGCCAGCAGTACGGGGAGCAATCAGCCCCAGCATTTT.

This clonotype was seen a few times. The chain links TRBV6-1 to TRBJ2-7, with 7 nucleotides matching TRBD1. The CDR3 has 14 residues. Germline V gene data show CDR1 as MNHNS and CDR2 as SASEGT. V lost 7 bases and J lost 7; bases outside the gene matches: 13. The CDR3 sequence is CASTKGAGAREQYF. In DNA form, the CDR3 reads TGTGCCAGCACCAAGGGGGCAGGGGCGCGGGAGCAGTACTTC.

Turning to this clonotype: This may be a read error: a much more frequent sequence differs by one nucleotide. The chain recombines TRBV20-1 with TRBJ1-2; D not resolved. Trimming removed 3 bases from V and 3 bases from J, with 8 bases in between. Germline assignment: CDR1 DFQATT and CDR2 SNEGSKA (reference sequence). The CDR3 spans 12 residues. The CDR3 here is CSASISDYGYTF. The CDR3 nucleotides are TGCAGTGCTAGTATATCGGACTATGGCTACACCTTC.

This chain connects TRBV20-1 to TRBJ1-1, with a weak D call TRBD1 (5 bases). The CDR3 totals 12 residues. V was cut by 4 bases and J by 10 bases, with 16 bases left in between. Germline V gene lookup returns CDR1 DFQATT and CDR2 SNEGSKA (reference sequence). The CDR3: CSATTGDQRAFF. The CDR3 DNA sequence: TGCAGTGCTACCACCGGGGACCAGCGAGCTTTCTTT.

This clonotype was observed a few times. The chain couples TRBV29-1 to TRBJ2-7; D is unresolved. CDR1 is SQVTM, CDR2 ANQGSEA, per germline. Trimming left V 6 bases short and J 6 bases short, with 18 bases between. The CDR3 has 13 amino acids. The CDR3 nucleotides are TGCAGCGTGATTACCCGAAGAGCTGGCGAGCAGTACTTC. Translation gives CSVITRRAGEQYF.

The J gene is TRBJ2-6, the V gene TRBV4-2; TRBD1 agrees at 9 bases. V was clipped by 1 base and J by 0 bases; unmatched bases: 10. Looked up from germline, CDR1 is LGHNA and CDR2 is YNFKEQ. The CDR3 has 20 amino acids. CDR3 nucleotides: TGTGCCAGCAGCCAAGCCCGAGGACAGGGGTCTTACTCTGGGGCCAACGTCCTGACTTTC. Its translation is CASSQARGQGSYSGANVLTF.

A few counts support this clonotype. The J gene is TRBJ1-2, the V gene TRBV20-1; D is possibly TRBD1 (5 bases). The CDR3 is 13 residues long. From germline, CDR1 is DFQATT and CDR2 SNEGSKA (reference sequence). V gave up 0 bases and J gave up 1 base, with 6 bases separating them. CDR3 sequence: CSAREGLNYGYTF. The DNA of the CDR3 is TGCAGTGCTAGAGAGGGACTTAACTATGGCTACACCTTC.